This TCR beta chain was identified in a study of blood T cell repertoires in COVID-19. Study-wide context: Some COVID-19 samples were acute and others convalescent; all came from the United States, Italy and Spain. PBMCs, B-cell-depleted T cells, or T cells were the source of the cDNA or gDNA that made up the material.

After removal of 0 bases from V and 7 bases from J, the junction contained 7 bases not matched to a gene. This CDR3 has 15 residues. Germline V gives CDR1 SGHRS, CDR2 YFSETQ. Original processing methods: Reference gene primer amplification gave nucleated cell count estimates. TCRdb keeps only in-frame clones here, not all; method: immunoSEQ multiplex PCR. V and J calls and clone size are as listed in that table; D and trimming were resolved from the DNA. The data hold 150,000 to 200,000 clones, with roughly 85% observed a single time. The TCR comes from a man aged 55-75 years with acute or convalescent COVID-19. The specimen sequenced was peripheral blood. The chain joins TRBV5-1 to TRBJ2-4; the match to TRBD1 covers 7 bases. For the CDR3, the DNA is TGCGCCAGCAGCTTGGCCTGGGGACAGAATAACATTCAGTACTTC. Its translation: CASSLAWGQNNIQYF.